This T cell receptor beta chain was captured by sequencing in a study of blood T cell repertoires in COVID-19. Study as a whole: Sites across the United States, Italy and Spain contributed samples from acute and convalescent COVID-19. T cells, B-cell-depleted T cells, or PBMCs provided the cDNA or gDNA that served as material.

While infection was still active, Seattle patients were enrolled and then followed longitudinally. The assay was immunoSEQ multiplex PCR, and TCRdb's table has in-frame clones only and misses some. The sample has tens of thousands of clones, about 85% seen once. The sequencing sample was made of peripheral blood. The clonotype comes from an elderly woman with COVID-19, enrolled during active disease.

For the CDR3, the DNA is TGTGCCTGGAGTGAATCGGTAGCGGGAGACTACGAGCAGTACTTC. Protein sequence: CAWSESVAGDYEQYF. The chain uses TRBV30 and TRBJ2-7; TRBD2 matches 9 bases. The CDR3 is made up of 15 amino acids. Germline V gene sequence: CDR1 GTSNPN, CDR2 SVGIG (reference sequence). Trimming cost V 1 base and J 3 bases; bases outside gene matches: 7.